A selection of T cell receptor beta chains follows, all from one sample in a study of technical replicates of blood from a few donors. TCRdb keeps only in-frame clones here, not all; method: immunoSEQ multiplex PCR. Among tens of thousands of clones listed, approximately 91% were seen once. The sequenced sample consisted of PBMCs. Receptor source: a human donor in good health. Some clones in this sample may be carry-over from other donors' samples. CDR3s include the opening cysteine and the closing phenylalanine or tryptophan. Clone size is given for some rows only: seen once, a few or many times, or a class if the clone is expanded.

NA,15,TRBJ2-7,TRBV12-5,CASGSGTGFSDEQYF
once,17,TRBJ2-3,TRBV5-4,CASSLGGTGGVTDTQYF
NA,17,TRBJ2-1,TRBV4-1,CASSQDRGSSSYNEQFF
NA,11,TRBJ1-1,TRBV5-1,CASSSGGQAFF
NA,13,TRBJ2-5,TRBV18,CASSPGQGETQYF
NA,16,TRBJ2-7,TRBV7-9,CASSLAGQVGAYEQYF
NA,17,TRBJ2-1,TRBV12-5,CASGLGNLAGGRNEQFF
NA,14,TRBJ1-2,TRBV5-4,CASSLAGRELGYTF
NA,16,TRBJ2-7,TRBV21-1,CASSARTSGSCYEQYF
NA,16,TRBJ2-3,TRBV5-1,CASSLGSSTTTDTQYF
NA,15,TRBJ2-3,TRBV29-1,CSVEGPGGELDTQYF
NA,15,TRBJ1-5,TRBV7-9,CASSSGDSSSLYQHF
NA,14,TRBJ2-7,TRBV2,CASYGHHRAYEQYF
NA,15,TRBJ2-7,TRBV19,CASIVLAGTKYEQYF
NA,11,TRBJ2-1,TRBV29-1,CSVGGLNEQFF
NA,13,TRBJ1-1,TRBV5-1,CASHRGARTEAFF
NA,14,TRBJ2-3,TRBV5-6,CASSTRFRTDTQYF
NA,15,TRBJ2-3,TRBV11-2,CASSQWVAGTDTQYF
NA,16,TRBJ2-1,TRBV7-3,CASSLGSAALGNEQFF
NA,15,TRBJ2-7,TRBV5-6,CASSLGLADSYEQYF
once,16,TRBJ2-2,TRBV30,CAWSVLGGRGTGELFF
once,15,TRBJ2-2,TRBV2,CASRTGLAETGELFF
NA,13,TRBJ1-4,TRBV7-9,CASSMGQGQKLFF
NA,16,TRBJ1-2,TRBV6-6,CASSSPKFRGDYGYTF
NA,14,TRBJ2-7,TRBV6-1,CASSITGLTYEQYF
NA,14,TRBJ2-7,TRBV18,CASATVGTGYEQYF
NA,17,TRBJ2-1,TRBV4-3,CASSQDRLAGGPNEQFF
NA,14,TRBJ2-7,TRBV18,CASSRDRGSYEQYF
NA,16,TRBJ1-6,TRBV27,CASSLKTGGYNSPLHF
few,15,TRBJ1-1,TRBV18,CASSPFSTGYTEAFF
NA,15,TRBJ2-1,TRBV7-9,CATGTGGYLYNEQFF
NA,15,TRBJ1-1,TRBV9,CASSGYRGMNTEAFF
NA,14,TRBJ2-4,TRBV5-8,CASSLGQGINNQYF
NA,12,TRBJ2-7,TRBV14,CASSHVSYEQYF
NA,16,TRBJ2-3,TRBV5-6,CASRYQGLTVTDTQYF
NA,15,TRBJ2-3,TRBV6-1,CASSEAGDGADTQYF
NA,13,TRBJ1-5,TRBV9,CASSEASGGPQHF
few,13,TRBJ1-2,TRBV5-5,CASSTQLNYGYTF
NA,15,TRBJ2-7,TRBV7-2,CASSFGGGAFYEQYF
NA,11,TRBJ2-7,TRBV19,CAKMEGPEQYF
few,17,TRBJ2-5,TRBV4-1,CASSWGRVAVDQETQYF
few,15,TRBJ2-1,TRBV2,CASKGGTSGYNEQFF
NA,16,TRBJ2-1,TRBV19,CASSMGDRPSYNEQFF
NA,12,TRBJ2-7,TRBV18,CASSPSSYEQYF
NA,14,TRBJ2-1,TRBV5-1,CASSGSGAYNEQFF
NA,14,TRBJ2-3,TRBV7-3,CASSDRGSTDTQYF
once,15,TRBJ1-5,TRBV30,CAWSITGTGRKPQHF
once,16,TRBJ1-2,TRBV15,CATSRANTAGLYGYTF
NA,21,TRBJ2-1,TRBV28,CASSWGDLSSGRGGVDNEQFF
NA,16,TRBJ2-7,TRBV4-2,CASSQDPGQGSYEQYF
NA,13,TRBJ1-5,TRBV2,CASSGSGQQPQHF
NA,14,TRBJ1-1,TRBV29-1,CSASVSWLNTEAFF
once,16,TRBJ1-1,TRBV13,CASSYSRDRGNTEAFF
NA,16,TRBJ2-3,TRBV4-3,CASSQDWGASTDTQYF
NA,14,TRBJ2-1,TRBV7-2,CASSLALSDNEQFF
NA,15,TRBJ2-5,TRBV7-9,CASSNLAGEAETQYF
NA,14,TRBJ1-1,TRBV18,CASSPRLGDTEAFF
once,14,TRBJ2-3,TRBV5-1,CASSLVVGADTQYF
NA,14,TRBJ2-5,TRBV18,CASSPGQVQETQYF